This T cell receptor beta chain was recovered during a study of T cell clonotyping in hematopoietic cell transplantation. Overall study: Cytoreduction preceded collection of pretransplant recipient samples.

Overall study results and limits: Recipient TCR diversity dropped after transplant; expanded clonotypes rose from day 30 to 180. Few recipient clonotypes overlapped donors; over 97% were de novo at given depth. Broader posttransplant TCR repertoire diversity was predicted by graft donor and pretransplant recipient Inverse Simpson Index values.

Sequencing was performed with immunoSEQ multiplex PCR; in TCRdb, only in-frame clones are kept and a portion is missing. The sample lists about 45,000 clones, approximately 80% occurring once. The sample's time point: recipient sample about 28 days before transplant, after cytoreduction. In germline, CDR1 is SGHRS, CDR2 YFSETQ. CDR3 length equals 12 residues. V lost 1 base, J lost 1 base, and 2 bases lay in between. Concerning this clone: Its antigen remains unknown.

Sequencing used peripheral blood mononuclear cells, obtained before stem cell transplant. The rearrangement joins TRBV5-1 to TRBJ2-5, with no clear D. This receptor was identified in a man between 60 and 70 years old with myelodysplastic syndrome. Some clones in this sample may be carry-over from other donors' samples. The CDR3 region has the DNA TGCGCCAGCAGCTTGATCCAAGAGACCCAGTACTTC. Residues: CASSLIQETQYF.